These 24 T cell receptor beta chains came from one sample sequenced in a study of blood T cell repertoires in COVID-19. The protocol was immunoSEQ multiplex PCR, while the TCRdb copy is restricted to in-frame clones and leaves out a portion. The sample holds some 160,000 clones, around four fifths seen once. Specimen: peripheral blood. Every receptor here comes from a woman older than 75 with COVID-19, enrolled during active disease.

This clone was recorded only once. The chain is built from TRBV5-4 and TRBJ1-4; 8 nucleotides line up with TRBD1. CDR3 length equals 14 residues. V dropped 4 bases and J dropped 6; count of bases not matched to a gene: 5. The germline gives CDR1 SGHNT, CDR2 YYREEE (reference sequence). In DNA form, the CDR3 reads TGTGCCAGCAGCCGGAAGGACAGGGATGAAAAACTGTTTTTT. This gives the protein CASSRKDRDEKLFF.

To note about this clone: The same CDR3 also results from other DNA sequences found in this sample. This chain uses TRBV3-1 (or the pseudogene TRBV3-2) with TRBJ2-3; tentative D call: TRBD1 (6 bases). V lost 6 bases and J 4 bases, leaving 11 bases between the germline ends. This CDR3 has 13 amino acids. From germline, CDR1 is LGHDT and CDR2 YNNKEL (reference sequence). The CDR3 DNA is TGTGCCAGCAGTGGCAGGGGCGCAGATACGCAGTATTTT. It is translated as CASSGRGADTQYF.

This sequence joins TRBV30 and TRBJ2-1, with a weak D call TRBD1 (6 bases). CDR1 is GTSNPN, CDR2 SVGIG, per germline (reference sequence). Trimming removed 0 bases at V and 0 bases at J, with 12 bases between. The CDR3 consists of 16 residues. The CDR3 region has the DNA TGTGCCTGGAGTGTTTGGGACACAAGCTCCTACAATGAGCAGTTCTTC. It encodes CAWSVWDTSSYNEQFF.

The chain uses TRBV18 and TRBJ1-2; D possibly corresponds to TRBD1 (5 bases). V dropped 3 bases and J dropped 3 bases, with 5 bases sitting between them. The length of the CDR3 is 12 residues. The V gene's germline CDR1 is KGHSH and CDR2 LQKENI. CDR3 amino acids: CASSPTDYGYTF. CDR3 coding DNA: TGTGCCAGCTCACCGACAGACTATGGCTACACCTTC.

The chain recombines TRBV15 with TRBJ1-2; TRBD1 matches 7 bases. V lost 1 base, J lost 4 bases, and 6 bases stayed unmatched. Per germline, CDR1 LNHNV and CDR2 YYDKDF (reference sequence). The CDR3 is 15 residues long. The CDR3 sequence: CATSRGGQEGYGYTF. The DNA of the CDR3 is TGTGCCACCAGCAGAGGTGGACAGGAGGGCTATGGCTACACCTTC. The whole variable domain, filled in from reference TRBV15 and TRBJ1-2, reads DAMVIQNPRYQVTQFGKPVTLSCSQTLNHNVMYWYQQKSSQAPKLLFHYYDKDFNNEADTPDNFQSRRPNTSFCFLDIRSPGLGDTAMYLCATSRGGQEGYGYTFGSGTRLTVV.

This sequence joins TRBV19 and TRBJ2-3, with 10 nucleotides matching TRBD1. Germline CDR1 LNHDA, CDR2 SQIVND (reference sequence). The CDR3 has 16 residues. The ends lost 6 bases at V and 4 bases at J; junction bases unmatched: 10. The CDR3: CASRTGGAGIADTQYF. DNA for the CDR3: TGTGCCAGTAGGACAGGGGGCGCCGGAATTGCAGATACGCAGTATTTT.

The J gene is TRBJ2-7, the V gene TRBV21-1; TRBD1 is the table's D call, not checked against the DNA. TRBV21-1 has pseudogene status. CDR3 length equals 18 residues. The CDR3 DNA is TGTGCCAGCACCGATCTGGCTCCGGAGGACAGGAGCTCCTACGAGCAGTACTTC. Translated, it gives CASTDLAPEDRSSYEQYF.

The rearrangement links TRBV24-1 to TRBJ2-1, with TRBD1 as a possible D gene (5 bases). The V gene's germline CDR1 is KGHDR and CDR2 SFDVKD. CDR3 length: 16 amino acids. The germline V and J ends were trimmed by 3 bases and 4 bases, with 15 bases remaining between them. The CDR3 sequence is CATSDGAIHGYNEQFF. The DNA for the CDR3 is TGTGCCACCAGTGATGGGGCGATACACGGTTACAATGAGCAGTTCTTC.

CDR3 loop: CASSLNRDPGYTF. CDR3 in DNA: TGTGCCAGCAGCCTAAACAGGGACCCTGGCTACACCTTC. The rearrangement uses TRBV6-6 and TRBJ1-2; the D gene is possibly TRBD1 (6 bases). The CDR3 length is 13 residues. CDR1 and CDR2 (germline): MNHNY, SVGAGI (reference sequence). V was trimmed by 6 bases and J by 7 bases, leaving 15 bases between them.

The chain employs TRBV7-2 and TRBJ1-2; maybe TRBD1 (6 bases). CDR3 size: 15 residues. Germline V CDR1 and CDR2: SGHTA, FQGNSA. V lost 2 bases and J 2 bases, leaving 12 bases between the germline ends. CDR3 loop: CASSLTVQGNYGYTF. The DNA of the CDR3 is TGTGCCAGCAGCTTAACGGTACAGGGAAACTATGGCTACACCTTC.

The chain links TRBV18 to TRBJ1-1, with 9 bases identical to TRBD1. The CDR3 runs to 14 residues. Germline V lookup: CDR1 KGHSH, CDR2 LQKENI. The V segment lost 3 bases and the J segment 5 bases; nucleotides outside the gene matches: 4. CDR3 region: CASSPRTGVTEAFF. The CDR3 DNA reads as TGTGCCAGCTCACCTCGGACAGGGGTGACTGAAGCTTTCTTT.

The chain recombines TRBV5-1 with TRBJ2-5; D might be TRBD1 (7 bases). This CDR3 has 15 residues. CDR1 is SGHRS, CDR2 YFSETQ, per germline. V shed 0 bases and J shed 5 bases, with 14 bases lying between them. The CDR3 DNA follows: TGCGCCAGCAGCTTGGTACAGGGGACTTGGGAGACCCAGTACTTC. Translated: CASSLVQGTWETQYF. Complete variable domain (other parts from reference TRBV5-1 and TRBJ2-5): KAGVTQTPRYLIKTRGQQVTLSCSPISGHRSVSWYQQTPGQGLQFLFEYFSETQRNKGNFPGRFSGRQFSNSRSEMNVSTLELGDSALYLCASSLVQGTWETQYFGPGTRLLVL.

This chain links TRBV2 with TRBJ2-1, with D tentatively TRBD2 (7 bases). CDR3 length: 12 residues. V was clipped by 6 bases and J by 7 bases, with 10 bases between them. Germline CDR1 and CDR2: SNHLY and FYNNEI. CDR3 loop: CASRRGGNEQFF. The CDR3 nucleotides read TGTGCCAGCAGAAGGGGGGGGAATGAGCAGTTCTTC.

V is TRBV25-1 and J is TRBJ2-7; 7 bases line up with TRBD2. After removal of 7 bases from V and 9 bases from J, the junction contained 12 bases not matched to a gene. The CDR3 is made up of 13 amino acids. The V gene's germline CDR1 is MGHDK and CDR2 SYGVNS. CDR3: CASTSRGGHGQYF. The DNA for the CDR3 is TGTGCCAGCACTTCCCGGGGAGGGCACGGGCAGTACTTC.

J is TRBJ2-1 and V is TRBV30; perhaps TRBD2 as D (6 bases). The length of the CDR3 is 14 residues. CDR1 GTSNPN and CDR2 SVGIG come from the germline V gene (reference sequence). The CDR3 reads CASSGLAIRNEQFF. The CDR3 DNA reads TGTGCTTCCTCGGGGCTAGCGATCAGGAATGAGCAGTTCTTC.

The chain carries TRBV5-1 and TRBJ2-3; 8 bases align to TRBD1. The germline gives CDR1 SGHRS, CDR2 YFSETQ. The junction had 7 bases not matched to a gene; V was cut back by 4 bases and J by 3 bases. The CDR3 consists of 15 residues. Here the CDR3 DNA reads TGCGCCAGCAGCGGAGGACAGGGAAAAACAGATACGCAGTATTTT. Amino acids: CASSGGQGKTDTQYF.

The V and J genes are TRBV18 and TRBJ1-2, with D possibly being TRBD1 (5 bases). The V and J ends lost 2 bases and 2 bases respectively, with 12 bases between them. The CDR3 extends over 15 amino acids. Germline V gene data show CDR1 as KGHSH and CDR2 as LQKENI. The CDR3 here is CASSPEAGINYGYTF. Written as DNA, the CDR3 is TGTGCCAGCTCACCAGAAGCAGGGATCAACTATGGCTACACCTTC.

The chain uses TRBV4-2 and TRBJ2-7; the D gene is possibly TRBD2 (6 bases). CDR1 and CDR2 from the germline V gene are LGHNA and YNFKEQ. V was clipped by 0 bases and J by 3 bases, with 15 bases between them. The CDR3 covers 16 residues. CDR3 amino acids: CASSQDGHGGFYEQYF. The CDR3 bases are TGTGCCAGCAGCCAAGATGGGCACGGGGGATTCTACGAGCAGTACTTC.

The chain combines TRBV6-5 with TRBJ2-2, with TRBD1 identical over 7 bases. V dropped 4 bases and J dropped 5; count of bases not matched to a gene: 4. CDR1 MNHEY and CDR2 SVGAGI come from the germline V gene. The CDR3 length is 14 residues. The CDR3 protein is CASSSPTGTGELFF. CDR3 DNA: TGTGCCAGCAGTTCCCCGACAGGGACCGGGGAGCTGTTTTTT.

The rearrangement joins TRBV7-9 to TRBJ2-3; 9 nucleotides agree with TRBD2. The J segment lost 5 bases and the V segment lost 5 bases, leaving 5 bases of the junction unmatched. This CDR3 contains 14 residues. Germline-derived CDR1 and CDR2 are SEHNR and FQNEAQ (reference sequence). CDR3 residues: CASSPSGIGDTQYF. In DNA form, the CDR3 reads TGTGCCAGCAGCCCTAGCGGGATAGGAGATACGCAGTATTTT.

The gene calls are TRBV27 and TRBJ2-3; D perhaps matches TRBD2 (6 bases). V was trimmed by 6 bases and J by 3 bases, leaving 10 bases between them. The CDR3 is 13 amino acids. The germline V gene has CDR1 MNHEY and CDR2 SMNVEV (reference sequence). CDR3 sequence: CASRAGFTDTQYF. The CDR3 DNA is TGTGCCAGCAGGGCGGGGTTTACAGATACGCAGTATTTT.

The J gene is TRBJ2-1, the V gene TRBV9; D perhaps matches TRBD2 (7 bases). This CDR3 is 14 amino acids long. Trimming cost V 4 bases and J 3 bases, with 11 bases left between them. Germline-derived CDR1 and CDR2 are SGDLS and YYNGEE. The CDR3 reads CASSRGAIYNEQFF. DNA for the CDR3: TGTGCCAGCAGCCGGGGGGCCATCTACAATGAGCAGTTCTTC.

DNA of the CDR3: TGTGCCAGTAGTATGGCGAGACAAAGCTACGAGCAGTACTTC. Translating it yields CASSMARQSYEQYF. The chain has TRBV19 and TRBJ2-7; D is uncertain. The CDR3 runs to 14 residues. Germline V gene data show CDR1 as LNHDA and CDR2 as SQIVND (reference sequence). The germline V and J ends were trimmed by 3 bases and 3 bases, with 12 bases remaining between them.

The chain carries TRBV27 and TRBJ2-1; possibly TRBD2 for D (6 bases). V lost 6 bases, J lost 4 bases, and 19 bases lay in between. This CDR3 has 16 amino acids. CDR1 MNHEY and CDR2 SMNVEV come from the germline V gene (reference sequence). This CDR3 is CASRSSSSDLYNEQFF. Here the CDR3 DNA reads TGTGCCAGCAGGAGCAGTTCTAGCGACCTTTACAATGAGCAGTTCTTC.